This TCR beta chain is drawn from a study of blood T cell repertoires in COVID-19. Across the study: Spain, Italy and the United States supplied samples that represented acute and convalescent COVID-19.

Per the germline V gene, CDR1 is SGDLS and CDR2 is YYNGEE. The CDR3 has 16 amino acids. The ends were cut back, 3 bases at V and 7 bases at J, with 17 bases in the middle. What the recovered Cohort 3 donors had was two negative PCRs, clearance, or symptom resolution. Clones were sequenced by immunoSEQ multiplex PCR, and TCRdb holds only the in-frame ones, with some missing. The sample holds around 500,000 clones, 80% to 90% seen once. V gene TRBV9 combines with J gene TRBJ1-6, with D maybe TRBD1 (6 bases). The receptor was derived from a woman aged 55-69 years who had recovered from COVID-19. What was sequenced was PBMCs or T cells enriched from blood (not recorded which). The chain's CDR3 is CASSAKQGTQNSPLHF. CDR3 coding DNA: TGTGCCAGCAGCGCTAAACAGGGAACGCAAAATTCACCCCTCCACTTT.